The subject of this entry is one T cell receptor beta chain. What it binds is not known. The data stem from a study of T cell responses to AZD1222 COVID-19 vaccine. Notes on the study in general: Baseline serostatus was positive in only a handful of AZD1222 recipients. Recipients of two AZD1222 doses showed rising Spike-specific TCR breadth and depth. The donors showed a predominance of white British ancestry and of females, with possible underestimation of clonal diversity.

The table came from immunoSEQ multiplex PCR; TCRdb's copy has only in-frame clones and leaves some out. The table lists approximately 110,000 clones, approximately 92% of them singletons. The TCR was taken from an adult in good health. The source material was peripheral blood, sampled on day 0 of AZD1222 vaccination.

For the CDR3, the DNA is TGTGCCAGCAGAACCCCGGGGGGCAATCAGCCCCAGCATTTT. This encodes CASRTPGGNQPQHF. This chain joins TRBV28 and TRBJ1-5, with a possible D match to TRBD1 (5 bases). V lost 6 bases and J 2 bases, leaving 11 bases between the germline ends. The CDR3 contains 14 residues. Germline CDR1 is MDHEN and CDR2 is SYDVKM.